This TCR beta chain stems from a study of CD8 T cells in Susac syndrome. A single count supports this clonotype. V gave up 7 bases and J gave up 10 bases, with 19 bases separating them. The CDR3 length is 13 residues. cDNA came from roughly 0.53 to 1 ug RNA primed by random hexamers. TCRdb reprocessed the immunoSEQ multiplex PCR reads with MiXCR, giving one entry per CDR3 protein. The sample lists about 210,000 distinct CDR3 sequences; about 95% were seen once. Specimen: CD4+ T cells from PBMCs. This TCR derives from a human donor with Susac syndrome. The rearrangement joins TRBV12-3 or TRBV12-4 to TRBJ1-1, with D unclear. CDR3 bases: TGTGCCAGCACCCCAAGGTCGGGGAGGGTAGCTTTCTTT. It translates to CASTPRSGRVAFF.